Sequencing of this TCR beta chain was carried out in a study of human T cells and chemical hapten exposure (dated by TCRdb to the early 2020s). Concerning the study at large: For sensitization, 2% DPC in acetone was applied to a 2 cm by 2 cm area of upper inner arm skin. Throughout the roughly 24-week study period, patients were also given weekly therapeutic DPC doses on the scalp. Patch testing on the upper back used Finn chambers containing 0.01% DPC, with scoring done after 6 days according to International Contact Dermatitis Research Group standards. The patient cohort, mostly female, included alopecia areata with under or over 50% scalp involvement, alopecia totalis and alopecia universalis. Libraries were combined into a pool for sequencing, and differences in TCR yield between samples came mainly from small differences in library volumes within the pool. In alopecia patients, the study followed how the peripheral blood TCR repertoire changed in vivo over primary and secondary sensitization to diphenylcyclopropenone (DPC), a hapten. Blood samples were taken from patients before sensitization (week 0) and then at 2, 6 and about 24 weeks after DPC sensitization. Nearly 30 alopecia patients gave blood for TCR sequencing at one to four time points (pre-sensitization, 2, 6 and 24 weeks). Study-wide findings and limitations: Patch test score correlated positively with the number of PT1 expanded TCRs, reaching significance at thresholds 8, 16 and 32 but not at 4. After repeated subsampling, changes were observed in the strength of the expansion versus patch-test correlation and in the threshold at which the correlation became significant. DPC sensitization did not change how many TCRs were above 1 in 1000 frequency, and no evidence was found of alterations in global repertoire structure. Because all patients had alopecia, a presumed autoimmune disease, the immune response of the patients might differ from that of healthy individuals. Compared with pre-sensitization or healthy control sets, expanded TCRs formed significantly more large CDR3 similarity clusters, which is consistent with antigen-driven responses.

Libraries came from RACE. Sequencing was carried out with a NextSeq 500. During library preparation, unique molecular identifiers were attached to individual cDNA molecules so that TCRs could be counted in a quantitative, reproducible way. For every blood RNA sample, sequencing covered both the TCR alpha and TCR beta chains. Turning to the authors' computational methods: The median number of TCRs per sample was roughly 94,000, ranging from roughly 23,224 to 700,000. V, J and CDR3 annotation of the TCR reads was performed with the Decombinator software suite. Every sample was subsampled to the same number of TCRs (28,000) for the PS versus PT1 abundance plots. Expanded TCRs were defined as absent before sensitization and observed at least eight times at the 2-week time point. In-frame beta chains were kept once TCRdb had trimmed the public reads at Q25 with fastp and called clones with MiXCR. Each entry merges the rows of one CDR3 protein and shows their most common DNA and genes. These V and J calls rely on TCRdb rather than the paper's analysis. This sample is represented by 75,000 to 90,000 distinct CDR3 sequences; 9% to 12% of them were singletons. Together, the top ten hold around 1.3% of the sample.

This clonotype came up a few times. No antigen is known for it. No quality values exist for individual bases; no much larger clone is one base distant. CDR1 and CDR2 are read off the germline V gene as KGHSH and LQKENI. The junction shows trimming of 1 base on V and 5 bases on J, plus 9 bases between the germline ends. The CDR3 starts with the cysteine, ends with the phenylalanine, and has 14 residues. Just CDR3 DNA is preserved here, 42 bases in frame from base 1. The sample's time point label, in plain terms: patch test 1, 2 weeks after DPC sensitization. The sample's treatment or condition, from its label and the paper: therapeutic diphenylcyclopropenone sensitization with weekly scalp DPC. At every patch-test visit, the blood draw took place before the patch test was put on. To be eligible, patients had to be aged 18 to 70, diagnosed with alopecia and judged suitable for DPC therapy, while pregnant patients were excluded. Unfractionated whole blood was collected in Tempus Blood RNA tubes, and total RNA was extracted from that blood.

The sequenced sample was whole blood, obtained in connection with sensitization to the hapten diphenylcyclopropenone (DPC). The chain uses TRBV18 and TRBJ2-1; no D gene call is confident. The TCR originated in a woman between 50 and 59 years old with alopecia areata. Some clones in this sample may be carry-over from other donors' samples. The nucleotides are TGTGCCAGCTCACCACGGGCCACCCACAATGAGCAGTTCTTC. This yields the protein CASSPRATHNEQFF.